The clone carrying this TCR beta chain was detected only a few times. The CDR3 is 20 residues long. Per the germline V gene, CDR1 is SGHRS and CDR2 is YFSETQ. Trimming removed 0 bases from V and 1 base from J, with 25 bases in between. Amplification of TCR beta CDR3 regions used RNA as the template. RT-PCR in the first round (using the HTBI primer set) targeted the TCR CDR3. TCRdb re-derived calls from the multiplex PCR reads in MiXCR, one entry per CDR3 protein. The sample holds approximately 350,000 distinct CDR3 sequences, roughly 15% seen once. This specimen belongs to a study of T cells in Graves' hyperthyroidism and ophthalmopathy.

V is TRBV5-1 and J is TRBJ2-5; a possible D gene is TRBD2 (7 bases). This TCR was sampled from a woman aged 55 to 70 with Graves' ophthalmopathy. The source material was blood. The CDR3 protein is CASSLALGGRGSGFQETQYF. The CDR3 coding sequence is TGCGCCAGCAGCTTGGCCCTCGGGGGGCGAGGTAGCGGCTTCCAAGAGACCCAGTACTTC.